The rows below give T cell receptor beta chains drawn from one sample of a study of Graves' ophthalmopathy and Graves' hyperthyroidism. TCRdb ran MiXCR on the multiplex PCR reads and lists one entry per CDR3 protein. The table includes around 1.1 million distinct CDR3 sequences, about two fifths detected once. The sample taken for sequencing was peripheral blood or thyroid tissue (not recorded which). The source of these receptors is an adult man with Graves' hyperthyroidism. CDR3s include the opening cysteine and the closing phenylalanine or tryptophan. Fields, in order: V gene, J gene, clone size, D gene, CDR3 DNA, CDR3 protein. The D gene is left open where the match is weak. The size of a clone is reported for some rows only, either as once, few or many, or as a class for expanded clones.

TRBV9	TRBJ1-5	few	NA	TGTGCCAGCAGCGTGGGATCGGGGTATCAGCCCCAGCATTTT	CASSVGSGYQPQHF
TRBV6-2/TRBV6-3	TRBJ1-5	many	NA	TGTGCCAGCAGTGAACAGGGACCAGATCAGCCCCAGCATTTT	CASSEQGPDQPQHF
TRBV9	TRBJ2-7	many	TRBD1	TGTGCCAGCAGCGTGGCCCCGGACAGGGCCCACGAGCAGTACTTC	CASSVAPDRAHEQYF
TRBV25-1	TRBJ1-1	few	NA	TGTGCCAGCACCCACAGTGGATTGAACACTGAAGCTTTCTTT	CASTHSGLNTEAFF
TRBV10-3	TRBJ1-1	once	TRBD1	TGTGCCATCCGGGCGATGGGACAGTTCCATCAGAACACTGAAGCTTTCTTT	CAIRAMGQFHQNTEAFF
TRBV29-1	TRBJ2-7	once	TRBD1	TGCAGCACGCAGAAGTTTAGGGACAGGGAGTACGAGCAGTACTTC	CSTQKFRDREYEQYF
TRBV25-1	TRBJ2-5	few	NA	TGTGCCAGCAGTTTTTACAGGGCTGGGGAGACCCAGTACTTC	CASSFYRAGETQYF
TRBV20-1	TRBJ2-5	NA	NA	TGCAGTGCTTTGTCGAGGGGAGAGACCCAGTACTTC	CSALSRGETQYF
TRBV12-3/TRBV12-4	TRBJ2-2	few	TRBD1	TGTGCCAGCAGTTTAGGGGGACAGGCGCGAGGCACCGGGGAGCTGTTTTTT	CASSLGGQARGTGELFF
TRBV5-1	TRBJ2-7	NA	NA	TGCGCCAGCAGCTTGCGGAGCGTGGGACCGGGCCGAACCTACGAGCAGTACTTC	CASSLRSVGPGRTYEQYF
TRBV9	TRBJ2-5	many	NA	TGTGCCAGCAGCGTAGGCTCGCGTCAAGAGACCCAGTACTTC	CASSVGSRQETQYF
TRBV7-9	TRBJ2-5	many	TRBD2	TGTGCCAGCGAGCGGGGTTTACGGGAGACCCAGTACTTC	CASERGLRETQYF
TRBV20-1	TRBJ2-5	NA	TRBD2	TGCAGTGCTAGTAATCCGACTAGCGGGAGCGAAGAGACCCAGTACTTC	CSASNPTSGSEETQYF
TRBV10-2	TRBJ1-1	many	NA	TGCGCCAGCAGGTCCCAGGGCGAGACTGAAGCTTTCTTT	CASRSQGETEAFF
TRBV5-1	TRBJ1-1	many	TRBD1	TGCGCCAGCAGCTTGGCTTTTGGACAGGGGAACACTGAAGCTTTCTTT	CASSLAFGQGNTEAFF
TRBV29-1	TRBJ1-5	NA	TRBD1	TGCAGCGTTGCAGGGGGTGTTCAGCCCCAGCACTTT	CSVAGGVQPQHF
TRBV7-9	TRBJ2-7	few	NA	TGTGGGACACAGGTTATAACCACCTACGAGCAGTACTTC	CGTQVITTYEQYF
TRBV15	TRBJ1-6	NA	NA	TGTGCCACCAGCAGAGCGGGATCACCCCTCCACTTT	CATSRAGSPLHF